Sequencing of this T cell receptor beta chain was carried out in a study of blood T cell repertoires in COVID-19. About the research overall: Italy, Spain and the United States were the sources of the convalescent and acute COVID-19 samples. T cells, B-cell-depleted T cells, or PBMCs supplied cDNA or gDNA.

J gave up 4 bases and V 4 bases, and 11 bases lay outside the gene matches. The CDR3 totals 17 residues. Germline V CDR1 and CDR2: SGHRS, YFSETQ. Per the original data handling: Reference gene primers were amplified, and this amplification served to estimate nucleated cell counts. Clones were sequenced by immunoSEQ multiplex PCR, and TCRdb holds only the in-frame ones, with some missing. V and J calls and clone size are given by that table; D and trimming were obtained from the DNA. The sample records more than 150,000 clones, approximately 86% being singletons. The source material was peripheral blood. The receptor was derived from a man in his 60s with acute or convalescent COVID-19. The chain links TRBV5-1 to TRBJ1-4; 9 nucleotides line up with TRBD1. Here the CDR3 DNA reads TGCGCCAGCAGCCAAACCGGGACAGGGTCGGGTAATGAAAAACTGTTTTTT. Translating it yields CASSQTGTGSGNEKLFF.